This T cell receptor (beta chain) was obtained from a study of radiation and T cells in renal cell carcinoma. Generated by immunoSEQ multiplex PCR, the TCRdb table keeps only in-frame clones and is missing some. This table has just over 95,000 clones, 86% appearing once. Study-wide results and caveats: Pretreatment tumor biopsies were lacking, so baseline clonotypes are unknown. In blood, top tumor clones expanded by 2 weeks, shrinking by 4.

The time point: baseline pretreatment blood. Stated treatment: 15 Gy SBRT to primary tumor, nephrectomy 4 weeks later. The tumor was a clear cell renal cell carcinoma. Turning to this clone: The antigen is unknown.

The CDR3 spans 16 residues. Germline CDR1 MNHEY, CDR2 SVGAGI. V lost 0 bases, J lost 7 bases, and 10 bases stayed unmatched. This material consisted of blood, taken from a patient whose treatment included radiotherapy and nephrectomy. The sequence derives from a man aged 45-65 years with renal cell carcinoma. This chain uses TRBV6-5 with TRBJ1-2, with 8 bases matching TRBD1. This CDR3 reads CASSYSKSRGPTGYTF. CDR3 sequence (DNA): TGTGCCAGCAGTTACTCGAAGAGCAGGGGGCCCACTGGCTACACCTTC.